This T cell receptor (beta chain) was identified in a study of T cells in Graves' hyperthyroidism and ophthalmopathy. Study-level results: Stable hyperthyroidism was told apart from ophthalmopathy by a model built on 13 V-J features.

Germline CDR1 and CDR2: GTSNPN and SVGIG (reference sequence). The J segment lost 6 bases and the V segment lost 4 bases, leaving 5 bases of the junction unmatched. CDR3 length equals 14 residues. This clonotype occurred many times. Its antigen is unidentified. Patients with ophthalmopathy all had a Clinical Activity Score of at least 3, a NOSPECS grade of at least 4 and duration under 3 months. Exclusion followed for patients with uncontrolled infection, other autoimmune disease, pregnancy or lactation. TCR beta CDR3 regions were amplified from RNA transcripts. In the first-round RT-PCR of the TCR CDR3, the HTBI primer set was used. A single record per CDR3 protein comes from TCRdb applying MiXCR to the multiplex PCR reads. The table includes fewer than 750,000 distinct CDR3 sequences, around 15% detected once.

What was sequenced was blood. The receptor comes from a woman aged 50 to 60 with Graves' ophthalmopathy. The chain carries TRBV30 and TRBJ2-2; TRBD2 aligns across 10 bases. DNA of the CDR3: TGTGCCTGGACTAGCGGGAGAGTATCCGGGGAGCTGTTTTTT. Translating gives CAWTSGRVSGELFF. Variable domain in full (rest from reference TRBV30 and TRBJ2-2): SQTIHQWPATLVQPVGSPLSLECTVEGTSNPNLYWYRQAAGRGLQLLFYSVGIGQISSEVPQNLSASRPQDRQFILSSKKLLLSDSGFYLCAWTSGRVSGELFFGEGSRLTVL.